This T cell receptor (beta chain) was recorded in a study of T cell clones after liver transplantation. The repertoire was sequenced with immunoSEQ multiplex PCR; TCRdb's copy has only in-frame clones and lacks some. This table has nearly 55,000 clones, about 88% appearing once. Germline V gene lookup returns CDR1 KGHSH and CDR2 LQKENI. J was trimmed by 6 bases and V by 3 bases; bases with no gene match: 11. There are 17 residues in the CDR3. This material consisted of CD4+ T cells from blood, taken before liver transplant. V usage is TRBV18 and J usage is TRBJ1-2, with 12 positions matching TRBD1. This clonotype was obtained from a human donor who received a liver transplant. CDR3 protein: CASSPSGTGGAIDGYTF. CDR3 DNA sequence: TGTGCCAGCTCACCGTCCGGGACAGGGGGCGCAATAGATGGCTACACCTTC. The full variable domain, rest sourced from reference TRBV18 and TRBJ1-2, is NAGVMQNPRHLVRRRGQEARLRCSPMKGHSHVYWYRQLPEEGLKFMVYLQKENIIDESGMPKERFSAEFPKEGPSILRIQQVVRGDSAAYFCASSPSGTGGAIDGYTFGSGTRLTVV.